This T cell receptor beta chain was sequenced during a study of blood T cell repertoires in COVID-19. This clone was counted once. Generated by immunoSEQ multiplex PCR, the TCRdb table keeps only in-frame clones and is missing some. The sample shows 250,000 to 350,000 clones, about nine tenths of them seen only once. V was clipped by 4 bases and J by 9 bases, with 10 bases between them. The CDR3 runs to 12 residues. The J gene is TRBJ2-1, the V gene TRBV12-3 or TRBV12-4, with D hard to call. The TCR comes from a woman aged 25 to 45 who had recovered from COVID-19. Specimen: PBMCs or T cells enriched from blood (not recorded which). The CDR3 is CASSSSSGEQFF. As DNA, the CDR3 is TGTGCCAGCAGTTCCTCTTCGGGTGAGCAGTTCTTC.